A single sample gave rise to the 6 T cell receptor beta chains below, sequenced in a study of blood T cell repertoires in COVID-19. Sequencing used immunoSEQ multiplex PCR; TCRdb keeps in-frame clones, though not all of them. The table includes some 290,000 clones, about nine tenths detected once. Sequencing was done on a sample of peripheral blood. All receptors derive from a woman aged 30 to 39 with COVID-19, enrolled during active disease.

The rearrangement links TRBV5-1 to TRBJ2-5; tentatively, D is TRBD1 (5 bases). V was shortened by 1 base and J by 5 bases, with 18 bases between the two germline ends. The germline V gene encodes CDR1 SGHRS and CDR2 YFSETQ. This CDR3 region has 16 residues. The CDR3 protein is CASSLSAGLGWETQYF. CDR3 DNA: TGCGCCAGCAGCTTGAGCGCAGGGCTCGGATGGGAGACCCAGTACTTC.

This chain uses TRBV19 with TRBJ1-2; 11 bases line up with TRBD1. V shed 5 bases, J shed 8 bases, and the junction held 7 bases outside the gene matches. The germline V gene has CDR1 LNHDA and CDR2 SQIVND (reference sequence). This CDR3 is built from 14 residues. The CDR3 spells CASSSGQGAEGYTF. The CDR3 region has the DNA TGTGCCAGTAGTTCTGGACAGGGGGCGGAAGGCTACACCTTC.

CDR3 bases: TGCGCCAGCAGCTCCAGGGGTGGCACTGAAGCTTTCTTT. Translation gives CASSSRGGTEAFF. This rearrangement joins TRBV5-1 to TRBJ1-1, with D possibly TRBD1 on 6 matching bases. The CDR3 has 13 amino acids. V dropped 3 bases and J dropped 4 bases, with 10 bases sitting between them. CDR1 SGHRS and CDR2 YFSETQ come from the germline V gene.

The chain combines TRBV3-1 (or the pseudogene TRBV3-2) with TRBJ2-2; D gene uncertain. V was pared by 0 bases and J by 3 bases, with 8 bases between. The V gene's germline CDR1 is LGHDT and CDR2 YNNKEL (reference sequence). The CDR3 is made up of 15 amino acids. The CDR3 nucleotides read TGTGCCAGCAGCCAAGATCAACGGGACACCGGGGAGCTGTTTTTT. This encodes CASSQDQRDTGELFF.

The chain combines TRBV10-1 with TRBJ2-1; TRBD2 matches 8 bases. CDR1 is WNHNN, CDR2 SYGVQD, per germline (reference sequence). The trim removed 4 bases at V and 0 bases at J, leaving 5 bases unmatched. The CDR3 is made up of 16 amino acids. In DNA, the CDR3 is TGCGCCAGCAGTGGTTTAGCGGGAAGCTCCTACAATGAGCAGTTCTTC. The encoded protein is CASSGLAGSSYNEQFF.

The chain's CDR3 is CASSIQGFHSYNEQFF. CDR3 DNA: TGTGCCAGTAGTATCCAGGGGTTCCACTCCTACAATGAGCAGTTCTTC. The chain has TRBV19 and TRBJ2-1; tentative D call: TRBD1 (6 bases). Between the trimmed V and J ends, which lost 3 bases and 0 bases, there was a span of 12 bases. The CDR3 has 16 residues. The germline V gene has CDR1 LNHDA and CDR2 SQIVND (reference sequence).